The next 14 T cell receptor beta chains were all read from a single sample in a study of identifying expanded T cells in peripheral blood. Assay: immunoSEQ multiplex PCR; the TCRdb copy retains only in-frame clones and omits some. Here the sample spans about 85,000 clones, approximately 91% being singletons. The sequencing input was blood. Every receptor here comes from a person aged 18 to 75 in good health.

The rearrangement joins TRBV7-2 to TRBJ2-2; D is uncertain. Trimming took off 5 bases at V and 7 bases at J, with 8 bases between the two ends. The germline V gene has CDR1 SGHTA and CDR2 FQGNSA. This CDR3 has 12 amino acids. The CDR3 spells CASSPFIGELFF. The CDR3, as DNA: TGTGCCAGCAGCCCTTTCATCGGGGAGCTGTTTTTT.

The chain combines TRBV11-3 with TRBJ2-1; 9 bases match TRBD1. The CDR3 sequence is 17 residues long. Germline trimming cut 1 base from V and 7 bases from J; bases unmatched to any gene: 11. Germline values: CDR1 SGHNT, CDR2 YENEEA. The CDR3 DNA is TGTGCCAGCAGCTTAGCGTTCGACAGGGGGTGGATTAATGAGCAGTTCTTC. Translating it yields CASSLAFDRGWINEQFF. Drawing the rest from reference TRBV11-3 and TRBJ2-1, the complete variable domain is EAGVVQSPRYKIIEKKQPVAFWCNPISGHNTLYWYLQNLGQGPELLIRYENEEAVDDSQLPKDRFSAERLKGVDSTLKIQPAELGDSAVYLCASSLAFDRGWINEQFFGPGTRLTVL.

The chain carries TRBV29-1 and TRBJ2-7, with 11 nucleotides matching TRBD2. Per germline, CDR1 SQVTM and CDR2 ANQGSEA. The CDR3 length is 17 residues. V shed 5 bases, J shed 3 bases, and the junction held 15 bases outside the gene matches. CDR3 nucleotides: TGCAGCGTTCGTGGATTATGGCTAGCGGGAGGAGACTACGAGCAGTACTTC. This encodes CSVRGLWLAGGDYEQYF.

This clone came up once. The rearrangement uses TRBV5-1 and TRBJ2-3; 9 bases map to TRBD2. V gave up 4 bases and J gave up 6 bases; unmatched junction bases: 12. The germline V gene encodes CDR1 SGHRS and CDR2 YFSETQ. The CDR3 is 16 residues long. The CDR3 here is CASSPKAGGPRDTQYF. The CDR3 coding sequence is TGCGCCAGCAGCCCAAAAGCGGGGGGTCCCCGGGATACGCAGTATTTT.

The V gene is TRBV7-8, the J gene TRBJ1-2, with no clear D. The length of the CDR3 is 14 residues. V gave up 1 base and J gave up 1 base, with 7 bases separating them. CDR1 and CDR2 (germline): SGHVS, FQNEAQ. CDR3 nucleotide sequence: TGTGCCAGCAGCTTAGGGGTGTTTAACTATGGCTACACCTTC. Translated: CASSLGVFNYGYTF.

This clone appeared a few times. J is TRBJ1-1 and V is TRBV5-1, with 7 bases identical to TRBD1. This CDR3 spans 15 amino acids. The V gene end was trimmed by 4 bases and the J gene end by 3 bases; junction bases not matched to a gene: 9. The germline CDR1 and CDR2 sequences are SGHRS and YFSETQ. This CDR3 is CASSLYFQGDTEAFF. CDR3 DNA: TGCGCCAGCAGCCTCTATTTTCAGGGGGACACTGAAGCTTTCTTT. The entire variable domain, with the rest obtained from reference TRBV5-1 and TRBJ1-1, is as follows: KAGVTQTPRYLIKTRGQQVTLSCSPISGHRSVSWYQQTPGQGLQFLFEYFSETQRNKGNFPGRFSGRQFSNSRSEMNVSTLELGDSALYLCASSLYFQGDTEAFFGQGTRLTVV.

This chain connects TRBV18 to TRBJ2-5, with D perhaps TRBD1 or TRBD2 (5 bases each). The CDR3 runs to 13 residues. Trimming shortened V by 6 bases and J by 0 bases, and 8 bases separated the two germline ends. Germline CDR1 KGHSH, CDR2 LQKENI. The CDR3 protein is CASSPGHQETQYF. CDR3 nucleotide sequence: TGTGCCAGCTCGCCGGGACACCAAGAGACCCAGTACTTC.

The chain joins TRBV5-1 to TRBJ2-3; possibly TRBD2 for D (6 bases). Germline V lookup: CDR1 SGHRS, CDR2 YFSETQ. Between the trimmed V and J ends, which lost 0 bases and 1 base, there was a span of 6 bases. The CDR3 runs to 14 residues. The CDR3 loop reads CASSLASGTDTQYF. The CDR3 DNA reads TGCGCCAGCAGCTTGGCTAGCGGCACAGATACGCAGTATTTT.

The chain has TRBV19 and TRBJ2-3; D not certain. CDR1 is LNHDA and CDR2 is SQIVND in the germline V gene (reference sequence). The CDR3 sequence is 14 residues long. In nucleotides, the CDR3 is TGTGCTACCACTCCGGAGTCCAACACAGATACGCAGTATTTT. Protein sequence: CATTPESNTDTQYF.

Only one count was recorded for this clone. The J gene is TRBJ1-4, the V gene TRBV25-1; D is unresolved. Deletions cut 8 bases from V and 5 bases from J, with 12 bases between. The length of the CDR3 is 13 residues. Germline CDR1 is MGHDK and CDR2 is SYGVNS. The CDR3 DNA reads as TGTGCCAGCGGCGACGGAATCAATGAAAAACTGTTTTTT. Its translation: CASGDGINEKLFF. Full variable domain (outside the CDR3, taken from reference TRBV25-1 and TRBJ1-4): EADIYQTPRYLVIGTGKKITLECSQTMGHDKMYWYQQDPGMELHLIHYSYGVNSTEKGDLSSESTVSRIRTEHFPLTLESARPSHTSQYLCASGDGINEKLFFGSGTQLSVL.

The rearrangement links TRBV9 to TRBJ2-7; tentatively, D is TRBD2 (6 bases). The germline V gene encodes CDR1 SGDLS and CDR2 YYNGEE. The CDR3 length is 15 residues. The V gene lost 0 bases and the J gene lost 4 bases, with 14 bases spanning the gap. The CDR3 sequence: CASSVAHGSGYEQYF. In nucleotides, the CDR3 is TGTGCCAGCAGCGTAGCCCACGGGAGTGGTTACGAGCAGTACTTC.

For the CDR3, the DNA is TGTGCCAGCAGCATTACCCGCCAACAACACGAGCAGTACTTC. Amino acids: CASSITRQQHEQYF. The chain uses TRBV7-2 and TRBJ2-7, with unresolved D. V lost 5 bases, J lost 5 bases, and 16 bases lay in between. This CDR3 is built from 14 residues. Germline CDR1 reads SGHTA; CDR2 reads FQGNSA.

V gene TRBV19 combines with J gene TRBJ2-2; D possibly corresponds to TRBD1 (7 bases). Germline lookup yields CDR1 LNHDA and CDR2 SQIVND (reference sequence). This CDR3 spans 16 amino acids. V shed 8 bases and J shed 0 bases, with 16 bases lying between them. CDR3 sequence reads: CASRKAGQPNTGELFF. In DNA form, the CDR3 reads TGTGCCAGTCGAAAGGCGGGACAGCCGAACACCGGGGAGCTGTTTTTT.

The CDR3 loop is CASSLALGASTDTQYF. In nucleotides, the CDR3 is TGCGCCAGCAGCTTGGCGCTGGGGGCTAGCACAGATACGCAGTATTTT. The chain recombines TRBV5-1 with TRBJ2-3, with TRBD1 as a possible D gene (6 bases). The germline V gene has CDR1 SGHRS and CDR2 YFSETQ. Trimming stripped 0 bases from V and 0 bases from J, with 11 bases between. The CDR3 is 16 amino acids.